This TCR beta chain came from a study of cytomegalovirus exposure and HLA in healthy donors. Amplification used 60 Vbeta primers and 13 Jbeta primers. Profiling relied on immunoSEQ multiplex PCR, and the TCRdb table lists in-frame clones only, not all of them. The sample contains 75,000 to 90,000 clones, approximately 74% of which appear only once. The CDR3 runs 16 residues. Germline assignment: CDR1 SGHTS and CDR2 YDEGEE. The V gene end was trimmed by 4 bases and the J gene end by 4 bases; junction bases not matched to a gene: 7. Study conclusions and caveats: Looking again later, the authors saw that most CMV-associated TCR beta chains seemed HLA-restricted. As a later analysis showed, a missense DCLRE1C variant was linked to trimming of TCR beta V- and J-genes.

As to this clone: What it binds is unknown.

The chain has TRBV5-8 and TRBJ1-3; 11 bases are a match to TRBD1. The specimen was PBMCs. This clonotype originated in a man in his thirties or forties in good health and CMV-seropositive. CDR3 coding DNA: TGTGCCAGCAGCGATGGACAGGGGGCGAGCGGAAACACCATATATTTT. As protein: CASSDGQGASGNTIYF.